This T cell receptor beta chain was retrieved from a study of shared T cell receptors in the human thymus. Germline assignment: CDR1 SQVTM and CDR2 ANQGSEA. Deletions cut 4 bases from V and 5 bases from J, with 11 bases between. This CDR3 is 12 amino acids long. Generated by immunoSEQ multiplex PCR, the TCRdb table keeps only in-frame clones and is missing some. This table holds some 640,000 clones, around 87% found once. The sample also formed part of further work on human thymus T cells. That report adds: The thymus was resected at corrective cardiac surgery. Usage of V and J genes appeared biased in thymic and blood repertoires. Related research found strongly overlapping thymic repertoires in unrelated individuals.

The chain carries TRBV29-1 and TRBJ2-5; maybe TRBD1 (6 bases). This receptor was obtained from a boy under two years old with a congenital heart defect. Source material: thymocytes. Here the CDR3 reads CSVADSRETQYF. The DNA for the CDR3 is TGCAGCGTTGCGGACAGTAGGGAGACCCAGTACTTC.